These 6 T cell receptor beta chains were all obtained from the same sample, sequenced in a study of cytomegalovirus exposure and HLA in healthy donors. Primers: 60 Vbeta forward and 13 Jbeta reverse. Data came from immunoSEQ multiplex PCR; TCRdb stores just in-frame clones and leaves some out. The profile covers approximately 110,000 clones, with approximately 70% appearing a single time and around 10% taken by the ten largest. Material for sequencing was PBMCs. These receptor sequences come from a man aged 25-40 years in good health and CMV-seropositive.

V usage is TRBV5-1 and J usage is TRBJ1-2; TRBD1 is a possible D gene (5 bases). Trimming took 4 bases from V and 2 from J, leaving 18 bases between them. The germline V gene encodes CDR1 SGHRS and CDR2 YFSETQ. There are 16 residues in the CDR3. In nucleotides, the CDR3 is TGCGCCAGCAGCAAAAGTACAGACCGGGGGAACTATGGCTACACCTTC. This codes for CASSKSTDRGNYGYTF.

This clone was observed a single time. This chain links TRBV13 with TRBJ1-1, with D unclear. Germline V gene sequence: CDR1 PRHDT, CDR2 FYEKMQ (reference sequence). V lost 6 bases and J 2 bases, leaving 13 bases between the germline ends. The CDR3 has 14 residues. CDR3 DNA: TGTGCCAGCAGTTACCAAACGGGTAACACTGAAGCTTTCTTT. This gives the protein CASSYQTGNTEAFF. Together with reference TRBV13 and TRBJ1-1, the CDR3 gives the full variable domain: AAGVIQSPRHLIKEKRETATLKCYPIPRHDTVYWYQQGPGQDPQFLISFYEKMQSDKGSIPDRFSAQQFSDYHSELNMSSLELGDSALYFCASSYQTGNTEAFFGQGTRLTVV.

The V gene is TRBV4-3, the J gene TRBJ1-1; D not resolved. Trimming shortened V by 4 bases and J by 1 base, and 16 bases separated the two germline ends. From germline, CDR1 is LGHNA and CDR2 YSLEER. This CDR3 is built from 16 residues. The DNA for the CDR3 is TGCGCCAGCAGCCGCGCTCTTCTGACTGAGAACACTGAAGCTTTCTTT. Its protein product is CASSRALLTENTEAFF.

The chain combines TRBV18 with TRBJ2-7, with D possibly being TRBD2 (5 bases). V was trimmed by 3 bases and J by 3 bases, leaving 9 bases between them. Germline assignment: CDR1 KGHSH and CDR2 LQKENI. This CDR3 is built from 13 residues. Here the CDR3 reads CASSPYGVYEQYF. CDR3 DNA: TGTGCCAGCTCACCCTACGGGGTCTACGAGCAGTACTTC. Full variable domain (rest looked up from reference TRBV18 and TRBJ2-7): NAGVMQNPRHLVRRRGQEARLRCSPMKGHSHVYWYRQLPEEGLKFMVYLQKENIIDESGMPKERFSAEFPKEGPSILRIQQVVRGDSAAYFCASSPYGVYEQYFGPGTRLTVT.

This clone was observed a handful of times. The chain uses TRBV11-3 and TRBJ1-1; D is unclear. CDR1 is SGHNT, CDR2 YENEEA, per germline. The length of the CDR3 is 11 residues. Trimming removed 3 bases at V and 5 bases at J, with 4 bases between. The DNA of the CDR3 is TGTGCCAGCAGCTTTAGAACTGAAGCTTTCTTT. It yields the protein CASSFRTEAFF.

The CDR3 is CASSLEGSGNTIYF. The DNA of the CDR3 is TGTGCCAGCAGCTTAGAGGGCTCTGGAAACACCATATATTTT. The chain carries TRBV5-6 and TRBJ1-3, with D uncertain. V shed 2 bases and J shed 0 bases, with 6 bases lying between them. This CDR3 is 14 amino acids long. Germline V gene sequence: CDR1 SGHDT, CDR2 YYEEEE.